The rows below give T cell receptor beta chains drawn from one sample of a study of glioma-infiltrating T cells. MiXCR, applied by TCRdb to the multiplex PCR reads, yields one record per CDR3 protein. The data show about 130,000 distinct CDR3 sequences, with roughly 25% seen just once and 13% to 15% held by the top ten. Sequencing was done on a sample of glioma tissue, nonneoplastic brain tissue, or PBMCs (not recorded which). The receptors come from a human donor with low-grade glioma or glioblastoma, undergoing nonglioma brain surgery, or in good health (not recorded which). Each CDR3 is given with its conserved first and last residue. Each record gives: J gene, V gene, D gene, clone size, CDR3 DNA, CDR3 protein. The D gene is left open where the match is weak. Size is omitted from some rows. Given values are once, few, many or a class for expanded clones.

>TRBJ1-2|TRBV6-1|NA|many
TGTGCCAGCAGACCCACAGGGAACTATGGCTACACCTTC
CASRPTGNYGYTF
>TRBJ2-3|TRBV10-3|NA|many
TGTGCCATCAGTGAGTCAACCGGCCGCGATACGCAGTATTTT
CAISESTGRDTQYF
>TRBJ1-1|TRBV7-8|NA|many
TGTGCCAGCAGCTCAAGAGCGGACAGGAACACTGAAGCTTTCTTT
CASSSRADRNTEAFF
>TRBJ2-7|TRBV6-5|TRBD2|NA
TGTGCCAGCAGTTCCTACTCGTGGACTAGCGGGAGGTACGAGCAGTACTTC
CASSSYSWTSGRYEQYF
>TRBJ2-7|TRBV27|TRBD2|many
TGTGCCAGCAGTTTATCCGGTCGACTAGCGGGAGACGAGCAGTACTTC
CASSLSGRLAGDEQYF
>TRBJ1-2|TRBV19|TRBD1|many
TGTGCCAGTAGTCCCCTGGACAGGGTCGGATATGGCTACACCTTC
CASSPLDRVGYGYTF
>TRBJ2-3|TRBV4-2|NA|many
TGTGCCAGCAGCCAAGGAGGGGGCGGGGAAGATACGCAGTATTTT
CASSQGGGGEDTQYF
>TRBJ2-5|TRBV7-2|NA|many
TGTGCCAGCAGCTTAGGTAGAAAAGAGACCCAGTACTTC
CASSLGRKETQYF
>TRBJ2-3|TRBV4-3|TRBD2|many
TGCGCCAGCAGCCAAGAAGGACGACTAGCTGGGGATACGCAGTATTTT
CASSQEGRLAGDTQYF
>TRBJ2-7|TRBV5-1|NA|NA
TGCGCCAGCAGCTTTAGCCAGGAAAACGAGCAGTACTTC
CASSFSQENEQYF
>TRBJ1-2|TRBV20-1|TRBD1|many
TGCAGTGCTAGATCTCTCGGGACAGGGACTCGGTATGGCTACACCTTC
CSARSLGTGTRYGYTF
>TRBJ2-5|TRBV19|NA|many
TGTGCCAGTAGTATCCGAGACAGAAAAGAGACCCAGTACTTC
CASSIRDRKETQYF
>TRBJ2-7|TRBV5-1|TRBD1|few
TGCGCCAGCAGCCCTGGGACAGCCAGTATCTACGAGCAGTACTTC
CASSPGTASIYEQYF
>TRBJ2-1|TRBV7-2|NA|NA
TGTGCCAGCAGTGCAAATTGGGGGTTCAATGAGCAGTTCTTC
CASSANWGFNEQFF
>TRBJ2-7|TRBV10-3|NA|many
TGTGCCATCAGTGAGTCTGCCCTAACCAGGAGAGAGCAGTACTTC
CAISESALTRREQYF
>TRBJ2-1|TRBV2|NA|many
TGTGCCTCCTCACCCCCCAGGGACGTATACAATGAGCAGTTCTTC
CASSPPRDVYNEQFF
>TRBJ2-1|TRBV6-1|TRBD2|many
TGTGCCAGCAGCAATTACATAGCGGGAGGCTTCTTC
CASSNYIAGGFF
>TRBJ2-7|TRBV18|TRBD1|NA
TGTGCCAGCTCATCCGGGACAGGGTTGTGCGAGCAGTACTTC
CASSSGTGLCEQYF
>TRBJ2-5|TRBV7-8|NA|many
TGTGCCAGCAGCCCCCGGGACAAAGAGACCCAGTACTTC
CASSPRDKETQYF
>TRBJ2-5|TRBV3-1|TRBD2|few
TGTGCCAGCACCCGGAGGACTAGCGGGAGAGGAGAGACCCAGTACTTC
CASTRRTSGRGETQYF
>TRBJ2-3|TRBV6-2/TRBV6-3|NA|medium-sized
TGTGCCAGCAGTTATCTGCGGGAAGGGGCAGATACGCAGTATTTT
CASSYLREGADTQYF
>TRBJ2-3|TRBV24-1|TRBD1|many
TGTGCCACCAGTGAAAGGACAGGTAGCACAGATACGCAGTATTTT
CATSERTGSTDTQYF
>TRBJ2-6|TRBV15|TRBD1|many
TGTGCCACCAGCAGGACAGGGTCTGGGGCCAACGTCCTGACTTTC
CATSRTGSGANVLTF
>TRBJ2-7|TRBV20-1|NA|many
TGCAGTGCTAGAGATCGGCGGAGAGAAGCCACCTACGAGCAGTACTTC
CSARDRRREATYEQYF
>TRBJ1-1|TRBV29-1|TRBD1|NA
TGCAGCGTCCAGGACAGGTCGAACACTGAAGCTTTCTTT
CSVQDRSNTEAFF
>TRBJ1-5|TRBV28|NA|many
TGTGCCACCCTCAGTTACGGTAGCAATCAGCCCCAGCATTTT
CATLSYGSNQPQHF
>TRBJ1-1|TRBV7-2|NA|many
TGTGCCAGCAGCCCTCGACAGGCCAACACTGAAGCTTTCTTT
CASSPRQANTEAFF
>TRBJ2-5|TRBV3-1|NA|many
TGTGCCAGCAGCCTCCCCAAAAGCGGGACCCAGTACTTC
CASSLPKSGTQYF
>TRBJ2-1|TRBV3-1|TRBD2|many
TGTGCCAGCAGCCCCCGGACTAGACCTTACAATGAGCAGTTCTTC
CASSPRTRPYNEQFF
>TRBJ2-7|TRBV20-1|NA|many
TGCAGTGCTAGAGATTTCCAGGGGCTGGACGAGCAGTACTTC
CSARDFQGLDEQYF